The TCR beta chain under discussion was sequenced for a study of T cells expressing NK-cell markers. In the study overall: Most of the eight sequenced donors tested HCMV-seropositive; one tested seronegative.

The CDR3 covers 16 residues. In germline, CDR1 is MNHEY, CDR2 SVGAGI. General study points: One observes that, in several donors, these clonotypes were also the leading ones within the CD3+CD56-NKG2C+ fraction. Over 5 donors carried dominant NKG2C+ clonotypes that made up roughly 1.0-7.5% of their CD8+ T cells.

With regard to this clonotype: Its specificity is unknown.

TCR beta cDNA was generated via 5'RACE template switching incorporating UMIs. Reprocessing the 5' RACE reads, TCRdb reports a single entry for every CDR3 protein and omits DNA. The repertoire table contains 200,000 to 300,000 distinct CDR3 sequences. The sequence derives from a man between 18 and 35 years old in good health. The rearrangement uses TRBV6-5 and TRBJ2-1; TCRdb's assignment of TRBD2 cannot be checked, as there is no DNA. The sample consisted of blood T cells: a sorted CD56 or NKG2C T cell subset, CD4+ or CD8+ T cells, or bulk PBMC T cells (not recorded which). CDR3 region: CASSYARRGRYNEQFF.